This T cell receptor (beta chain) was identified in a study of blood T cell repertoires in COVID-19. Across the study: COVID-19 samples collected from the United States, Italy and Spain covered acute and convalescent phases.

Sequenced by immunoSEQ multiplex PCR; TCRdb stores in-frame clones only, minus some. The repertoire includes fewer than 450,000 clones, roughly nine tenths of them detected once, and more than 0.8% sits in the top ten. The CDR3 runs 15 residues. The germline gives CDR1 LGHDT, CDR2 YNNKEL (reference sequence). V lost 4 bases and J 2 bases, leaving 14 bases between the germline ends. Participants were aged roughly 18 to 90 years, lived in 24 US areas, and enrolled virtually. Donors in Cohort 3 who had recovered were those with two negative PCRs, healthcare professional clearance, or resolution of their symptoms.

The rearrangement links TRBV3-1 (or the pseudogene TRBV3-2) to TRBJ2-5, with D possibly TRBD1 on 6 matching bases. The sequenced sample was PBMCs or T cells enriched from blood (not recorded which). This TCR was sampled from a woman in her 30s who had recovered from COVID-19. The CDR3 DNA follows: TGTGCCAGCAGCCGGGGGCCAGGGTCGCAAGAGACCCAGTACTTC. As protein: CASSRGPGSQETQYF.